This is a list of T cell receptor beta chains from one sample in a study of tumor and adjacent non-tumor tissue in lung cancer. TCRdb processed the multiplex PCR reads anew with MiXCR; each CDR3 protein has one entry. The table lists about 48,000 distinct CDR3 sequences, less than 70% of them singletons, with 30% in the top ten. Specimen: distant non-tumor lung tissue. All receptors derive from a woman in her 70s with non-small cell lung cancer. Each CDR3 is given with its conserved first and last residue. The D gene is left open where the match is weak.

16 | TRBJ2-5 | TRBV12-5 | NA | CASGLYPGTPQVTQYF
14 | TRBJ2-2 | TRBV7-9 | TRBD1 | CASSPTGGTGELFF
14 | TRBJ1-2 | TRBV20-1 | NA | CSARADSINYGYTF
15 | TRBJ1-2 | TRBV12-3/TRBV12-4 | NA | CASSPNIDSNYGYTF
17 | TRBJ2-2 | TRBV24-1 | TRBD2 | CATGDCGTSENTGKLFF
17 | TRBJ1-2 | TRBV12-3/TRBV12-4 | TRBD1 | CASSLSGQGSSNYGYTF
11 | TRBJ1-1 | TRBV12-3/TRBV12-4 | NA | CAGSMTNEAFF
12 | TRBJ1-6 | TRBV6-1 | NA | CTSSDGSSPLHF
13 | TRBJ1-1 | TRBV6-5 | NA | CVSSLNYRIEAFF
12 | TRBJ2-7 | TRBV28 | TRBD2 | CASRPSAGRQYF
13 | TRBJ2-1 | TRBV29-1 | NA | CCVRLDSDNEQFF
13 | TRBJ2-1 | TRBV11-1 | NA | CASSPGPVGEQLF
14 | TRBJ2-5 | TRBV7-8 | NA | CASSSTRPKETQYF
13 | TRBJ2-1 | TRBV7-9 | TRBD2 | CSTSYKGLGDQFF
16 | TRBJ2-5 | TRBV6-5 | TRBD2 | CANSYSLVAGEETQYF
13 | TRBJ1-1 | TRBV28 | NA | CASNEQVDTEAFF
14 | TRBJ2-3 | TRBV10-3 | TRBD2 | CAISAGGPLDTQYF
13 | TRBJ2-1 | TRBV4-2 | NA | CAISLAWDNEQSF
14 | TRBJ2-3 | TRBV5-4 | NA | CARSSDLESDTQYF
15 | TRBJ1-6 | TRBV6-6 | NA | CANSYNGGTNSPLHF
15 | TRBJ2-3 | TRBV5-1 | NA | CASRYRGTAGDTQYF
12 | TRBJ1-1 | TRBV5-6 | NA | CASSGQSTEAFF
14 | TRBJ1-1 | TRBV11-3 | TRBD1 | CACSSGQGFTEAFF
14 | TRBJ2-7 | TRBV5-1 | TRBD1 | CAGSLAGTEDEQYF
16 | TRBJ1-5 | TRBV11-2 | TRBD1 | CVSSLGTGGNNQPQHF
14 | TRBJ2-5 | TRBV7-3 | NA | CASSLTKDQETQYF
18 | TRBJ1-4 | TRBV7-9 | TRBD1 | CTSSTYRARDRDREKLFF